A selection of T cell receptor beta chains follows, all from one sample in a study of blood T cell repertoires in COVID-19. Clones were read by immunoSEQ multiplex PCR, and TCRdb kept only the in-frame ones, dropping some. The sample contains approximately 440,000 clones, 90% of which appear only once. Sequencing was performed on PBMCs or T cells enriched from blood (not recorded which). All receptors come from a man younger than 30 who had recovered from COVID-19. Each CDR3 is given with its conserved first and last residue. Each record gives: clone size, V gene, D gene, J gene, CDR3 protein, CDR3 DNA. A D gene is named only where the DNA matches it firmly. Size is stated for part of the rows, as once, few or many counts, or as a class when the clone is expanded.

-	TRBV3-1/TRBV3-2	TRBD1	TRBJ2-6	CASSPTGVRTGANVLTF	TGTGCCAGCAGCCCAACAGGGGTTCGGACTGGGGCCAACGTCCTGACTTTC
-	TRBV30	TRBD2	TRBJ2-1	CAWSPGLAGNQFF	TGTGCCTGGAGTCCGGGACTAGCGGGGAACCAGTTCTTC
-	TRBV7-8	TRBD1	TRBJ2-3	CASSLVGAGGGQSTDTQYF	TGTGCCAGCAGCTTAGTAGGGGCTGGTGGGGGACAGAGCACAGATACGCAGTATTTT
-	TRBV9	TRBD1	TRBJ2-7	CASSATGGAGGEQYF	TGTGCCAGCAGCGCGACAGGGGGCGCAGGTGGTGAGCAGTACTTC
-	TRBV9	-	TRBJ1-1	CASSLGGGIGEAFF	TGTGCCAGCAGCCTAGGTGGGGGCATCGGGGAAGCTTTCTTT
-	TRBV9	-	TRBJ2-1	CASSVAFSAGHNEQFF	TGTGCCAGCAGCGTAGCTTTTAGCGCGGGGCACAATGAGCAGTTCTTC
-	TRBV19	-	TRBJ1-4	CATLPRGADEKLFF	TGTGCCACCCTCCCTCGGGGAGCGGATGAAAAACTGTTTTTT
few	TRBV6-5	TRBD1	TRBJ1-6	CATGTGTNSPLHF	TGTGCCACCGGGACAGGGACAAATTCACCCCTCCACTTT
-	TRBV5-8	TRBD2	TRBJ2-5	CASSLPAGGPETQYF	TGTGCCAGCAGCTTGCCCGCGGGGGGGCCTGAGACCCAGTACTTC
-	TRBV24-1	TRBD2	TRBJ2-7	CATSDWTSGGEQYF	TGTGCCACCAGTGATTGGACTAGCGGGGGCGAGCAGTACTTC